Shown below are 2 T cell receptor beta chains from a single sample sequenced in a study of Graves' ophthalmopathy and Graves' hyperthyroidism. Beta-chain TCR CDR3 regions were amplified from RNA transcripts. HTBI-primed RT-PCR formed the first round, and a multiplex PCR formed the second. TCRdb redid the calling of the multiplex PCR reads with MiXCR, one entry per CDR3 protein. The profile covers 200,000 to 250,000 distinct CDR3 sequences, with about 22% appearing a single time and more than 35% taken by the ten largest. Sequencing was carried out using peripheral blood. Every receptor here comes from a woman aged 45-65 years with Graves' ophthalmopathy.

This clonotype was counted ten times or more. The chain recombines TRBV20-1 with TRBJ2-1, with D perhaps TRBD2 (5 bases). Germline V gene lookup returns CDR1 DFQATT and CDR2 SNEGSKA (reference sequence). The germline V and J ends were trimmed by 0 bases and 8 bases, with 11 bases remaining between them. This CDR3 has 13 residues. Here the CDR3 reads CSARDGLAHEQFF. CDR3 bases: TGCAGTGCTAGAGATGGGCTAGCACATGAGCAGTTCTTC.

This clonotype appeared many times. Written as DNA, the CDR3 is TGTGCCACCAGTGCGTCGGGAGCTTCCTACAATGAGCAGTTCTTC. Its translation is CATSASGASYNEQFF. V gene TRBV24-1 combines with J gene TRBJ2-1, with TRBD2 as a possible D gene (6 bases). V dropped 5 bases and J dropped 1 base, with 11 bases sitting between them. CDR3 length equals 15 residues. Germline V gene lookup returns CDR1 KGHDR and CDR2 SFDVKD.